This TCR beta chain emerged from a study of CD8+ T cells in alopecia areata. Overall study findings and caveats: Treatment with tofacitinib significantly lowered scalp clonality and reduced expanded CD8+ clones among the top 100. Scalp samples also contribute reads from the resident alphabeta T cells found in normal skin.

V gave up 0 bases and J gave up 8 bases, with 8 bases separating them. CDR1 is LNHNV and CDR2 is YYDKDF in the germline V gene (reference sequence). The length of the CDR3 is 14 residues. A remark on this clone: Antigen specificity is unknown.

Treatment specified: oral pan-JAK inhibitor, 5-10 mg twice daily. Alopecia areata patients provided lesional scalp punch biopsies and peripheral blood, both collected for the study. Investigators isolated RNA and reverse transcribed it into cDNA to act as the sequencing template. The method was immunoSEQ multiplex PCR; TCRdb's version includes in-frame clones alone and lacks a portion of them. Of around 180,000 clones listed, around 60% are singletons. The rearrangement uses TRBV15 and TRBJ1-6, with D perhaps TRBD1 (6 bases). This TCR was sampled from a human donor with alopecia areata. The input for sequencing was CD4+ T cells sorted from blood, taken around week 50, from a patient treated with tofacitinib. CDR3 residues: CATSRDYRDSPLHF. The CDR3 region has the DNA TGTGCCACCAGCAGAGATTACAGGGATTCACCCCTCCACTTT.